This T cell receptor (beta chain) was documented in a study of graft-versus-host responses after intestinal transplantation. Method: immunoSEQ multiplex PCR; TCRdb's copy keeps in-frame clones and lacks some. Of tens of thousands of clones listed, about 93% were seen once; the top ten hold over 20%. The germline CDR1 and CDR2 sequences are SGDLS and YYNGEE. The CDR3 has 15 residues. Between the trimmed V and J ends, which lost 2 bases and 4 bases, there was a span of 13 bases. About this clone: Its matching antigen is unknown.

Sequenced material: unstimulated CD8+ T cells sorted from spleen or lymph node cells, taken before transplant. The receptor comes from a human donor who was the organ donor for an intestinal transplant. The chain uses TRBV9 and TRBJ2-1; D may be TRBD2 (5 bases). The CDR3 spells CASSVDGGLYNEQFF. CDR3 in DNA: TGTGCCAGCAGCGTGGACGGAGGATTATACAATGAGCAGTTCTTC.